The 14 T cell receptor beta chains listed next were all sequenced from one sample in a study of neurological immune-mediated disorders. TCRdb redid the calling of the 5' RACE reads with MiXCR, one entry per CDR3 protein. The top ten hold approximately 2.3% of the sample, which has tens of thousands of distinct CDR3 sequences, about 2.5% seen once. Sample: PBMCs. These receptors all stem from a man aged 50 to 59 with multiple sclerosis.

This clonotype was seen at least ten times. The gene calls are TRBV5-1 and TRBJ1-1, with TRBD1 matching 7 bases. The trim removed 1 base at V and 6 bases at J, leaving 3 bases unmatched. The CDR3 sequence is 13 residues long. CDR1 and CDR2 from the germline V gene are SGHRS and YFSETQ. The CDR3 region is CASSLTGVAEAFF. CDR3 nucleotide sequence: TGCGCCAGCAGCTTGACAGGGGTCGCTGAAGCTTTCTTT.

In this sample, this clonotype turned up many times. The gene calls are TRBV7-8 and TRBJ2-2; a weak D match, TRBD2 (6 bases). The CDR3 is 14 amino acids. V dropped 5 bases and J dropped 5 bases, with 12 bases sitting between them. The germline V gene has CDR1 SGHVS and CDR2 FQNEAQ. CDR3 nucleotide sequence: TGTGCCAGCAGCCCTTGGGGGACTACCGGGGAGCTGTTTTTT. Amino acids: CASSPWGTTGELFF.

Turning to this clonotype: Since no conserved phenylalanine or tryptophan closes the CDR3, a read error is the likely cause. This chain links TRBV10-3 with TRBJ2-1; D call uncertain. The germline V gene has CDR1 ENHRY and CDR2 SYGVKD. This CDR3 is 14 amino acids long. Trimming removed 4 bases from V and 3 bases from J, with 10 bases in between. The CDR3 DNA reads TGTGCCATCAGTGTCCGCGGCGGCTACAATGAGCAGTTCAAC. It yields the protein CAISVRGGYNEQFN.

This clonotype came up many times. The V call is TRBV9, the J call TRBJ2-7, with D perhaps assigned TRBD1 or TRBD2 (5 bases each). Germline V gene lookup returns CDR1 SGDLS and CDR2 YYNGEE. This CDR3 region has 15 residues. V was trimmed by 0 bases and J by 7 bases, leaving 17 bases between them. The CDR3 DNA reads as TGTGCCAGCAGCGTAGACGGGACGGAGACGGGAGAGCAGTACTTC. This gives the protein CASSVDGTETGEQYF.

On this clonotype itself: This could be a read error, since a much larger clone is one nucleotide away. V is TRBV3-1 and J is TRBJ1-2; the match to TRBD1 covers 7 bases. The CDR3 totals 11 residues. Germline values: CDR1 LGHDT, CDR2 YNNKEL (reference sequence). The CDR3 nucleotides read TGTGCCAGCAGACAAGAGGGGGCGGAGACCTTC. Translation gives CASRQEGAETF.

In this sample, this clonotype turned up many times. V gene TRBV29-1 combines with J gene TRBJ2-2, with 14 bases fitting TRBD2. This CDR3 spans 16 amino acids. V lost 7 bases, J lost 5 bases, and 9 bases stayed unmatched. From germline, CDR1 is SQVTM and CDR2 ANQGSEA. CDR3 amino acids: CSALSGTSGGTGELFF. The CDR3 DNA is TGCAGCGCTTTATCCGGGACTAGCGGGGGTACCGGGGAGCTGTTTTTT.

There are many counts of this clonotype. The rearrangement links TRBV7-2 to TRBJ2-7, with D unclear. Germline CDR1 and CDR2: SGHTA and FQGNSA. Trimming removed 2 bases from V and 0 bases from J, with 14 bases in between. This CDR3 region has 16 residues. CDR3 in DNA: TGTGCCAGCAGCTTAACAAGTTGGGGAAGCTCCTACGAGCAGTACTTC. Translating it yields CASSLTSWGSSYEQYF.

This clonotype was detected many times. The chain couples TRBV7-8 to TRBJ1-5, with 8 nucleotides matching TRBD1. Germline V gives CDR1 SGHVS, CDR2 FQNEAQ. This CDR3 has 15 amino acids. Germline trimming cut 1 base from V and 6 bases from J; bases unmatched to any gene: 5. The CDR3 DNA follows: TGTGCCAGCAGCTTAGAAGGGACAGGTTTTCAGCCCCAGCATTTT. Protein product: CASSLEGTGFQPQHF. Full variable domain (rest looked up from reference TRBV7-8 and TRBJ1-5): GAGVSQSPRYKVAKRGQDVALRCDPISGHVSLFWYQQALGQGPEFLTYFQNEAQLDKSGLPSDRFFAERPEGSVSTLKIQRTQQEDSAVYLCASSLEGTGFQPQHFGDGTRLSIL.

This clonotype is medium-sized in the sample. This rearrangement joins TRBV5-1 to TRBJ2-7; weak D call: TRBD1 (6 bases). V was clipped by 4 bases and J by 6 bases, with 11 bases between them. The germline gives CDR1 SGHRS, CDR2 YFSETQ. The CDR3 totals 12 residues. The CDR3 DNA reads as TGCGCCAGCAGCACACAGGGCCGCGAGCAGTACTTC. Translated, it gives CASSTQGREQYF.

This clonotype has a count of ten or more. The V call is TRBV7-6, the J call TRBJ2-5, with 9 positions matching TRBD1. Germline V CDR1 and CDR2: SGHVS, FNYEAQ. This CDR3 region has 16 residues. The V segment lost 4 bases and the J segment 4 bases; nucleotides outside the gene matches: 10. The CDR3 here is CASSSPTGGFPETQYF. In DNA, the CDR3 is TGTGCCAGCAGCTCACCGACAGGGGGGTTTCCAGAGACCCAGTACTTC.

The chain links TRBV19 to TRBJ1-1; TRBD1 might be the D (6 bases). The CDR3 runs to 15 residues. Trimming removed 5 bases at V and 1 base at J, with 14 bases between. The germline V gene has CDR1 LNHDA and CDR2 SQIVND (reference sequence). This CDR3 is CASSGIQGRNTEAFF. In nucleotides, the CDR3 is TGTGCCAGTAGTGGCATACAGGGTCGGAACACTGAAGCTTTCTTT.

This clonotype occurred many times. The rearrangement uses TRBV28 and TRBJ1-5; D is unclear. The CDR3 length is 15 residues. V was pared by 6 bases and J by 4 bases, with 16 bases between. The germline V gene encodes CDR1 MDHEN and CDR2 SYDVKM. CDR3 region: CASRLPLGMNQPQHF. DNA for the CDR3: TGTGCCAGCAGGCTCCCCCTGGGTATGAATCAGCCCCAGCATTTT. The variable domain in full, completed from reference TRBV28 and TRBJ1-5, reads DVKVTQSSRYLVKRTGEKVFLECVQDMDHENMFWYRQDPGLGLRLIYFSYDVKMKEKGDIPEGYSVSREKKERFSLILESASTNQTSMYLCASRLPLGMNQPQHFGDGTRLSIL.

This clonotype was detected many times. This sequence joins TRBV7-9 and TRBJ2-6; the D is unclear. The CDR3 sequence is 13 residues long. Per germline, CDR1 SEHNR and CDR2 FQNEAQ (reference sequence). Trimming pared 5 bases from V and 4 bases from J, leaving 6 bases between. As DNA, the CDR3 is TGTGCCAGCAGCCGAACAGGGGCCAACGTCCTGACTTTC. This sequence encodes CASSRTGANVLTF.

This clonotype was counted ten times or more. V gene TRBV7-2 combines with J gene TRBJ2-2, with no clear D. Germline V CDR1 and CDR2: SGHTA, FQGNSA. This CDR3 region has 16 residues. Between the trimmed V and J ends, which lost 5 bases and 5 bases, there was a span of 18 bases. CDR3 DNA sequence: TGTGCCAGCAGCCCCGGATCAGGACCACTTACCGGGGAGCTGTTTTTT. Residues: CASSPGSGPLTGELFF. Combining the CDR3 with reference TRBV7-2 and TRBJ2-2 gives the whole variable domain GAGVSQSPSNKVTEKGKDVELRCDPISGHTALYWYRQSLGQGLEFLIYFQGNSAPDKSGLPSDRFSAERTGGSVSTLTIQRTQQEDSAVYLCASSPGSGPLTGELFFGEGSRLTVL.